This T cell receptor (beta chain) derives from a study of T cell clones after liver transplantation. Background on the study: Tolerant meant at least one year fully off immunosuppression without liver enzymes above twice normal. Samples came pre-transplant, pre-randomization before withdrawal, and post-randomization after withdrawal ended. Study-wide results and limits: Post-transplant time points were not standardized, so conclusions are preliminary.

Unstimulated PBMCs were sorted into CD3+CD4+ and CD3+CD8+ populations. This CDR3 contains 16 residues. Deletions cut 5 bases from V and 0 bases from J, with 17 bases between. Germline loops: CDR1 MNHEY, CDR2 SMNVEV (reference sequence). Data came from immunoSEQ multiplex PCR; TCRdb stores just in-frame clones and leaves some out. The sample holds 25,000 to 35,000 clones, around 94% seen once. Note on this clone: Its antigen remains unidentified.

This chain joins TRBV27 and TRBJ2-7; tentatively, D is TRBD2 (6 bases). The source of this sequence is a human patient who received a liver transplant. Some of the T cells might come from the graft donor. This material consisted of CD8+ T cells from blood, taken 12 months after liver transplant. CDR3 amino acids: CASSASSGERSYEQYF. CDR3 nucleotides: TGTGCCAGCAGTGCTTCGTCGGGAGAGCGCTCCTACGAGCAGTACTTC.